The rows below give T cell receptor beta chains drawn from one sample of a study of beta chain features in type 1 diabetes. Repertoires were generated with immunoSEQ multiplex PCR, while TCRdb's copy carries only in-frame clones and drops some. This table holds 900,000 or so clones, roughly a sixth found once. The specimen was naive CD4+ T cells from blood. The receptors here all came from a woman younger than 35 in good health. The CDR3 runs from the conserved cysteine through the conserved F or W.

v_gene,j_gene,CDR3aa
TRBV5-5,TRBJ1-2,CASSRSENYGYTF
TRBV18,TRBJ1-1,CASSPSPRTEAFF
TRBV19,TRBJ2-7,CASPRDGPYEQYF
TRBV2,TRBJ1-1,CASSVGQGTTEAFF
TRBV20-1,TRBJ2-1,CSAPNIDEQFF
TRBV28,TRBJ2-7,CASSDRDNDYEQYF
TRBV4-2,TRBJ2-1,CASSQEGGGAYNEQFF
TRBV5-1,TRBJ2-5,CASSTGHEQETQYF
TRBV7-2,TRBJ2-5,CASQIGGWREGPSYF
TRBV7-9,TRBJ2-2,CASSLASGTVNTGELFF
TRBV7-2,TRBJ1-5,CASSLDGRTGVGQPQHF
TRBV2,TRBJ2-2,CASSVQGLGTGELFF
TRBV11-2,TRBJ2-7,CASSPRFRIAYEQYF
TRBV10-3,TRBJ1-4,CAISESVGTGIVATNEKLFF
TRBV29-1,TRBJ2-7,CSVWTETYEQYF
TRBV9,TRBJ2-2,CASSVGLSNTGELFF
TRBV4-2,TRBJ2-1,CASSQRLPAGGARNEQFF
TRBV20-1,TRBJ1-1,CSARRDTEAFF
TRBV2,TRBJ2-7,CASSVVYEQYF
TRBV13,TRBJ2-3,CASSPKQSSTDTQYF
TRBV9,TRBJ2-2,CASRTSSNTGELFF
TRBV7-8,TRBJ2-6,CASRIFSGANVLTF
TRBV7-2,TRBJ2-1,CASSRQVLRNEQFF
TRBV4-3,TRBJ1-1,CASSHRDFWGNNTEAFF
TRBV20-1,TRBJ1-1,CSARVVSEAFF